Listed here is a single T cell receptor (beta chain). CD4+ naive, central memory, regulatory and stem cell-like memory subsets were isolated by sorting on CD45RO/CCR7/CD25/CD127/CD95/CD27. Purity exceeded 95% in all sorted populations. The data stem from a study of beta chain features in type 1 diabetes. Study at large: The patient and healthy donor groups were comparable for age, gender and cell yields.

The V gene lost 5 bases and the J gene lost 8 bases, with 13 bases spanning the gap. This CDR3 has 12 amino acids. CDR1 is MNHNS, CDR2 SASEGT, per germline. Every isolated RNA sample was fully reverse transcribed, so sequencing captured expressed TCRB transcripts. About 3.57 million reads per sample on average were obtained from naive, central memory and regulatory T cell samples. Sequencing was performed with immunoSEQ multiplex PCR; in TCRdb, only in-frame clones are kept and a portion is missing. The sample lists some 150,000 clones; about 7.1% were seen once. V usage is TRBV6-1 and J usage is TRBJ2-7; D gene unclear. The sample taken for sequencing was central memory CD4+ T cells from blood. This TCR was sampled from a woman aged 25-40 years in good health. CDR3 amino acids: CASSPVAGQQYF. CDR3 bases: TGTGCCAGCAGTCCCGTGGCAGGTCAGCAGTACTTC.